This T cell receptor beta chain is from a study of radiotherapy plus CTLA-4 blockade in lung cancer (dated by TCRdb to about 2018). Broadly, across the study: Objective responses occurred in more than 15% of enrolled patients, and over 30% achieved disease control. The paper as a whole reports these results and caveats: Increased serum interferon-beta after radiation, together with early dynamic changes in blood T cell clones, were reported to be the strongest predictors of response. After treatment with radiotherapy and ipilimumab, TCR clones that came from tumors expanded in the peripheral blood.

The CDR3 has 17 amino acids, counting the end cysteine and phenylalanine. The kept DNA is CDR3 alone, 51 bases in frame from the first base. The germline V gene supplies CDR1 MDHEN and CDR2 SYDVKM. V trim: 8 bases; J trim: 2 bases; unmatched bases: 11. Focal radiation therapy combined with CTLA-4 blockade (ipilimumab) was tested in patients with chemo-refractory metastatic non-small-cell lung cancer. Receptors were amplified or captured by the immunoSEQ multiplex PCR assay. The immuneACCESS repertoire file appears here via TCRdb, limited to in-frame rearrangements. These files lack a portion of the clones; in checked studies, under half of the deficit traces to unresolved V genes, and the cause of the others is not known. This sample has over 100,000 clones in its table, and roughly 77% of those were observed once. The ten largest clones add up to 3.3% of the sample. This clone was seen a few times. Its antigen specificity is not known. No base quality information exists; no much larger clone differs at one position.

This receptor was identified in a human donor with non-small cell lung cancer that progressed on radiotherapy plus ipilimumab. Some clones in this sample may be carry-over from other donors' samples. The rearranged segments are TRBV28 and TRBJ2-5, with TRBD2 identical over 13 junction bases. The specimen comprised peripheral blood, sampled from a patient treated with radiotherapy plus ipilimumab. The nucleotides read TGTGCCAGCGCTGGGACTAGCGGGGTTATATTTCAAGAGACCCAGTACTTC. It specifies CASAGTSGVIFQETQYF.